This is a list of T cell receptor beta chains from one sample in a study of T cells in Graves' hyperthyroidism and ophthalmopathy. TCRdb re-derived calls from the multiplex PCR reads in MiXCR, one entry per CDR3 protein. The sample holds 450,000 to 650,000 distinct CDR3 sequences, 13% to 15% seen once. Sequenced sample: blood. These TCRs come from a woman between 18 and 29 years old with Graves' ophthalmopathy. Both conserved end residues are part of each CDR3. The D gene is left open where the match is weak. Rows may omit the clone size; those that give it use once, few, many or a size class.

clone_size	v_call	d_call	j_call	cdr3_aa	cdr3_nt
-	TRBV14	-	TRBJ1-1	CASSQTDRPNTEAFF	TGTGCCAGCAGCCAAACGGACAGACCGAACACTGAAGCTTTCTTT
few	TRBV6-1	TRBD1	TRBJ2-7	CASRGRDRGRTYEQYF	TGTGCCAGCAGAGGCCGGGACAGGGGCCGCACCTACGAGCAGTACTTC
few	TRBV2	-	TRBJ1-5	CASSEGQSGRQPQHF	TGTGCCAGCAGTGAAGGGCAGTCCGGTAGGCAGCCCCAGCATTTT
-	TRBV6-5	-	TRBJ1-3	CASSLTRGSSGNTIYF	TGTGCCAGCAGTTTAACTCGGGGGAGCTCTGGAAACACCATATATTTT
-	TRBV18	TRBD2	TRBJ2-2	CASSPAGGPVEFPGELFF	TGTGCCAGCTCACCGGCGGGAGGGCCCGTCGAATTCCCCGGGGAGCTGTTTTTT
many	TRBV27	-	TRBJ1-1	CASSLGGGPNTEAFF	TGTGCCAGCAGTCTAGGGGGGGGTCCGAACACTGAAGCTTTCTTT
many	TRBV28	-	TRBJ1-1	CASSLRQLRGTEAFF	TGTGCCAGCAGTTTAAGGCAGCTACGAGGCACTGAAGCTTTCTTT
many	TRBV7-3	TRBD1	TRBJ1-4	CASSLTSGTANEKLFF	TGTGCCAGCAGCTTAACCTCCGGGACAGCGAATGAAAAACTGTTTTTT
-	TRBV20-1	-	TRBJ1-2	CSARVRGSNGGYTF	TGCAGTGCTAGAGTGCGAGGATCTAACGGTGGCTACACCTTC
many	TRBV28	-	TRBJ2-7	CASSPLAGLSYEQYF	TGTGCCAGCAGTCCCCTGGCAGGGCTCTCCTACGAGCAGTACTTC
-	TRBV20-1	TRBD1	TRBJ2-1	CSVSPGTGYNEQFF	TGCAGTGTCTCACCCGGGACAGGGTACAATGAGCAGTTCTTC
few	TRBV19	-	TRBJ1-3	CASSISTGRGNTIYF	TGTGCCAGTAGTATATCAACGGGTCGCGGAAACACCATATATTTT
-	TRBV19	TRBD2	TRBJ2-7	CASSIDSGRYEQYF	TGTGCCAGTAGTATCGATAGCGGGAGATACGAGCAGTACTTC
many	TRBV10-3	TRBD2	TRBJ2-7	CAISERGLATFEQYF	TGTGCCATCAGCGAGCGGGGACTAGCGACGTTTGAGCAGTACTTC
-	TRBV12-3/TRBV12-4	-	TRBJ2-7	CASSLGGAQGWEQYF	TGTGCCAGCAGTTTAGGTGGCGCCCAGGGTTGGGAGCAGTACTTC
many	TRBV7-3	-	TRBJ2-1	CASSQYLYNEQFF	TGTGCCAGCAGCCAGTACTTGTACAATGAGCAGTTCTTC
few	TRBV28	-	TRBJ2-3	CASSFQGTDTQYF	TGTGCCAGCAGTTTTCAGGGTACAGATACGCAGTATTTT
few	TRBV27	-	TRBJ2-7	CASRWTLDSPLEQYF	TGTGCCAGCAGATGGACTCTGGATTCCCCCCTCGAGCAGTACTTC
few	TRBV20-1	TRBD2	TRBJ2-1	CSAPGTSLQFF	TGCAGTGCTCCCGGGACTAGCCTTCAGTTCTTC
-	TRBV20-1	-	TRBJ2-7	CSARRLDSYEQYF	TGCAGTGCTAGACGGCTTGACAGCTACGAGCAGTACTTC
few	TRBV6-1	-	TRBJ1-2	CASSQRRQLVYGYTF	TGTGCCAGCAGTCAGAGGAGACAACTAGTCTATGGCTACACCTTC
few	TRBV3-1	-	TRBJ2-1	CASSLLATSYNEQFF	TGTGCCAGCAGCCTGCTAGCGACCTCCTACAATGAGCAGTTCTTC
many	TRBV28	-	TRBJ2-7	CASSLWVLPYEQYF	TGTGCCAGCAGTTTATGGGTGTTACCCTACGAGCAGTACTTC
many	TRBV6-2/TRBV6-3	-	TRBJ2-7	CASTNHRTSLGVNEQYF	TGTGCCAGCACCAACCACCGGACCAGTCTCGGCGTCAACGAGCAGTACTTC
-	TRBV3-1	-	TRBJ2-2	CASSQYLATNTGELFF	TGTGCCAGCAGCCAATATCTAGCGACGAACACCGGGGAGCTGTTTTTT
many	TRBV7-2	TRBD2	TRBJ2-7	CASSLGLARAYEQYF	TGTGCCAGCAGCTTAGGACTAGCGCGAGCCTACGAGCAGTACTTC
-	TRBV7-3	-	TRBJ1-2	CASSPEGARVGGYTF	TGTGCCAGCAGCCCCGAAGGAGCCAGGGTGGGTGGCTACACCTTC
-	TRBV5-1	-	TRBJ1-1	CASSSGRGNTEAFF	TGCGCCAGCAGCTCCGGACGGGGTAACACTGAAGCTTTCTTT
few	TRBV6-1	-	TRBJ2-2	CACAGQGPSGRPTGELFF	TGTGCCTGCGCGGGACAGGGACCTAGCGGGAGACCCACCGGGGAGCTGTTTTTT
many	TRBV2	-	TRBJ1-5	CASSEQGQGNQPQHF	TGTGCCAGCAGTGAACAAGGGCAGGGTAATCAGCCCCAGCATTTT
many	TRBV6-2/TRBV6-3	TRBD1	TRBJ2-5	CASSYPTTGEETQYF	TGTGCCAGCAGTTACCCTACGACAGGGGAAGAGACCCAGTACTTC
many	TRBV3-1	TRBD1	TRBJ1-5	CASSQRQGYSNQPQHF	TGTGCCAGCAGCCAAAGACAGGGCTATAGCAATCAGCCCCAGCATTTT
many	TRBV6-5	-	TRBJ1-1	CASSYGQLNTEAFF	TGTGCCAGCAGTTACGGACAGCTGAACACTGAAGCTTTCTTT
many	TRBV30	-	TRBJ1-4	CAWFNRDQNEKLFF	TGTGCCTGGTTCAACAGGGATCAAAATGAAAAACTGTTTTTT
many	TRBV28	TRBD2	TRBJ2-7	CASSSQLAGEYEQYF	TGTGCCAGCAGTTCTCAACTAGCGGGAGAGTACGAGCAGTACTTC
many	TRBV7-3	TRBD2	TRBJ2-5	CASSRLAGGRETQYF	TGTGCCAGCAGCCGGCTAGCGGGAGGGCGTGAGACCCAGTACTTC